Below, one TCR beta chain is given with its context. Its matching antigen is unknown. The CDR3 length is 13 residues. Germline assignment: CDR1 SGHKS and CDR2 YYEKEE (reference sequence). Trimming stripped 1 base from V and 1 base from J, with 5 bases between. The source of the sample is a study of siplizumab effects on memory and regulatory T cells. Study-wide points: Memory cells that were CD4+ and unstimulated gave rise to alloreactive sequences, which siplizumab significantly reduced. In controls, 26.9% of mappable alloreactive CD4+ clones were Treg-derived on average, versus roughly 74% with siplizumab. It seemed that naive T cells were more diverse than memory cells and were major contributors to the alloresponse.

Assays examined approximately 9.1 x 10^4 TCR templates per sample. The repertoire was sequenced with immunoSEQ multiplex PCR; TCRdb's copy has only in-frame clones and lacks some. The sample has about 50,000 clones, over 90% seen once. V gene TRBV5-5 combines with J gene TRBJ1-1; D is ambiguous. The sequence derives from a human donor in good health. Sequences were obtained from CD8+ T cells sorted from blood. The CDR3 sequence is CASSLYSNTEAFF. In DNA form, the CDR3 reads TGTGCCAGCAGCTTGTATTCGAACACTGAAGCTTTCTTT.